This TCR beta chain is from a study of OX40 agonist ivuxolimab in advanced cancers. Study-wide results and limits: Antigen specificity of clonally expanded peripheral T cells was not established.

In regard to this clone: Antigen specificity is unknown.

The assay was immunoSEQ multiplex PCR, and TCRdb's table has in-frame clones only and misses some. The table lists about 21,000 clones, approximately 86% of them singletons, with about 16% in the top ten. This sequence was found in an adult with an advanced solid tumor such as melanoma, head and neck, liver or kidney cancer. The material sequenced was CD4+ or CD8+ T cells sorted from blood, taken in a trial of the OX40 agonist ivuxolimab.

The CDR3 nucleotides read TGTGCCAGTAGTACGCGATACAGGGCGAAAGGGAACTATGGCTACACCTTC. As protein: CASSTRYRAKGNYGYTF. This chain uses TRBV19 with TRBJ1-2, with a weak D call TRBD1 (6 bases). The germline V gene encodes CDR1 LNHDA and CDR2 SQIVND (reference sequence). Trimming removed 4 bases from V and 2 bases from J, with 20 bases in between. The CDR3 is 17 residues long.